A selection of T cell receptor beta chains follows, all from one sample in a study of cytomegalovirus exposure and HLA in healthy donors. This table comes from immunoSEQ multiplex PCR, and its TCRdb copy is limited to in-frame clones, with some not included. This repertoire shows some 270,000 clones, 70% to 90% found once; its top ten account for around 1%. The sample taken for sequencing was PBMCs. These receptors were obtained from a woman aged 18-29 years in good health and CMV-seronegative. Both conserved end residues are part of each CDR3. Each record gives: J gene, V gene, clone size, D gene, CDR3 DNA, CDR3 protein. The D gene is left open where the match is weak. Some rows mark clone size as missing; the rest say once, few, many or name a class of expanded clone.

TRBJ1-4	TRBV5-6	-	-	TGTGCCAGCAGCTTTTCCCCGGGGGATGGGGATGAAAAACTGTTTTTT	CASSFSPGDGDEKLFF
TRBJ1-5	TRBV10-1	-	-	TGCGCCAGCAGTGGGGGGGGACGGGATAGCAATCAGCCCCAGCATTTT	CASSGGGRDSNQPQHF
TRBJ2-3	TRBV9	-	TRBD2	TGTGCCAGCAGCGACCGTCAGATAGCGGGGGGGCGGGATACGCAGTATTTT	CASSDRQIAGGRDTQYF
TRBJ2-1	TRBV19	once	TRBD1	TGTGCCAGTAGTAGACAGGGTCCCCACAATGAGCAGTTCTTC	CASSRQGPHNEQFF
TRBJ1-1	TRBV5-4	-	-	TGTGCCAGCAGCATGGACAGTTACACTGAAGCTTTCTTT	CASSMDSYTEAFF
TRBJ2-7	TRBV5-1	-	-	TGCGCCAGCAGCCGGACAGTCTCCTACGAGCAGTACTTC	CASSRTVSYEQYF
TRBJ2-7	TRBV4-1	-	TRBD1	TGCGCCAGCAGCTGGGGGACGGGACAGGGTAAGGGCGAGCAGTACTTC	CASSWGTGQGKGEQYF
TRBJ1-4	TRBV4-3	-	-	TGCGCCAGCAGCGACGGGGTGGCTAATGAAAAACTGTTTTTT	CASSDGVANEKLFF
TRBJ1-2	TRBV6-1	-	-	TGTGCCAGCAGTGAAACTGGTAAGAGCTACACCTTC	CASSETGKSYTF
TRBJ2-5	TRBV6-5	-	TRBD1	TGTGCCAGCAGTTACGGGACAGGGTTGTCGGAGACCCAGTACTTC	CASSYGTGLSETQYF
TRBJ2-7	TRBV9	-	-	TGTGCCAGCAGCGTAGATGCAGGAACCTACGAGCAGTACTTC	CASSVDAGTYEQYF
TRBJ1-1	TRBV7-8	few	TRBD1	TGTGCCAGCAGAGCAACACAGGGGGCCCGGGAGGGCACTGAAGCTTTCTTT	CASRATQGAREGTEAFF
TRBJ1-5	TRBV7-2	once	-	TGTGCCAGCAGCTTTTACCAGTCTTATAGCAATCAGCCCCAGCATTTT	CASSFYQSYSNQPQHF
TRBJ1-1	TRBV5-1	-	-	TGCGCCAGCAGCTTGACCGCAGGAACGAACACTGAAGCTTTCTTT	CASSLTAGTNTEAFF